A single sample gave rise to the 19 T cell receptor beta chains below, sequenced in a study of patients and donors after allogeneic stem cell transplantation. TCRdb reprocessed the RT-PCR reads with MiXCR, giving one entry per CDR3 protein. Here the sample spans approximately 160,000 distinct CDR3 sequences, about 24% being singletons. The material sequenced was blood, either unsorted or a sorted T cell fraction (not recorded which). These receptors came from a human donor who was either an allogeneic HSCT recipient or a stem cell or donor lymphocyte infusion donor (not recorded which). It is not recorded whose cells these are; they may come from a transplant donor.

J is TRBJ2-3 and V is TRBV24-1; D unclear. This CDR3 has 13 amino acids. Germline lookup yields CDR1 KGHDR and CDR2 SFDVKD. Trimming cost V 2 bases and J 3 bases, with 5 bases left between them. The CDR3 here is CATSDSGTDTQYF. Written as DNA, the CDR3 is TGTGCCACCAGTGATTCCGGGACAGATACGCAGTATTTT.

The rearrangement uses TRBV5-1 and TRBJ2-3, with 8 bases lining up with TRBD2. The CDR3 spans 17 residues. V was clipped by 0 bases and J by 2 bases; unmatched bases: 8. Germline V CDR1 and CDR2: SGHRS, YFSETQ. CDR3 protein: CASSLATLAGYTDTQYF. The CDR3 DNA reads as TGCGCCAGCAGCTTGGCCACCTTAGCGGGGTACACAGATACGCAGTATTTT.

This clonotype was seen more than once but under ten times. V usage is TRBV20-1 and J usage is TRBJ1-1; D remains ambiguous. This CDR3 comprises 13 residues. V shed 2 bases and J shed 4 bases, with 11 bases lying between them. CDR1 is DFQATT, CDR2 SNEGSKA, per germline (reference sequence). In DNA, the CDR3 is TGCAGTGCTAGACAGGCAGGTGGCACTGAAGCTTTCTTT. It codes for CSARQAGGTEAFF.

This clonotype was found many times. The rearrangement joins TRBV20-1 to TRBJ1-4; D unclear. The ends were cut back, 5 bases at V and 0 bases at J, with 10 bases in the middle. This CDR3 contains 14 residues. CDR1 and CDR2 (germline): DFQATT, SNEGSKA (reference sequence). CDR3 sequence: CSASGPPTNEKLFF. In nucleotides, the CDR3 is TGCAGTGCTTCCGGGCCGCCAACTAATGAAAAACTGTTTTTT.

The chain couples TRBV7-2 to TRBJ2-1; D may match TRBD1 or TRBD2 (5 bases each). The V gene lost 5 bases and the J gene lost 15 bases, with 17 bases spanning the gap. This CDR3 has 12 amino acids. Germline V CDR1 and CDR2: SGHTA, FQGNSA. The CDR3 is CASSRTTSRPFF. The CDR3 DNA reads TGTGCCAGCAGCCGGACAACTAGTCGGCCGTTCTTC. Complete variable domain (other parts from reference TRBV7-2 and TRBJ2-1): GAGVSQSPSNKVTEKGKDVELRCDPISGHTALYWYRQSLGQGLEFLIYFQGNSAPDKSGLPSDRFSAERTGGSVSTLTIQRTQQEDSAVYLCASSRTTSRPFFGPGTRLTVL.

The chain joins TRBV19 to TRBJ1-2; no clear D gene. The CDR3 has 13 residues. Germline assignment: CDR1 LNHDA and CDR2 SQIVND (reference sequence). V gave up 3 bases and J gave up 4 bases, with 9 bases separating them. The CDR3 protein is CASSMETIYGYTF. In DNA form, the CDR3 reads TGTGCCAGTAGTATGGAGACCATCTATGGCTACACCTTC.

The V gene is TRBV7-9, the J gene TRBJ2-7; 11 positions agree with TRBD1. Germline V gives CDR1 SEHNR, CDR2 FQNEAQ (reference sequence). The CDR3 spans 15 residues. The V gene end was trimmed by 5 bases and the J gene end by 6 bases; junction bases not matched to a gene: 9. The CDR3 spells CASSHPGQGDFEQYF. In DNA, the CDR3 is TGTGCCAGCAGCCATCCGGGACAGGGGGACTTCGAGCAGTACTTC.

A few counts support this clonotype. This chain links TRBV7-2 with TRBJ1-2, with D unresolved. The CDR3 loop spans 14 amino acids. CDR1 SGHTA and CDR2 FQGNSA come from the germline V gene. V lost 1 base and J 7 bases, leaving 13 bases between the germline ends. The CDR3 bases are TGTGCCAGCAGCTTAGTTGCCTTCCAGAGTGGCTACACCTTC. Encoded protein: CASSLVAFQSGYTF.

V gene TRBV7-9 combines with J gene TRBJ2-7; 7 bases agree with TRBD1. The CDR3 is 15 residues long. Germline CDR1 reads SEHNR; CDR2 reads FQNEAQ (reference sequence). The J segment lost 2 bases and the V segment lost 5 bases, leaving 9 bases of the junction unmatched. CDR3: CASSHRDRGTYEQYF. For the CDR3, the DNA is TGTGCCAGCAGCCATCGGGACAGAGGAACCTACGAGCAGTACTTC.

This clonotype was observed a few times. The chain recombines TRBV9 with TRBJ2-7; no clear D. The germline V gene has CDR1 SGDLS and CDR2 YYNGEE. With 0 bases removed from V and 6 bases from J, the gap between germline ends came to 10 bases. This CDR3 comprises 13 residues. CDR3 coding DNA: TGTGCCAGCAGCGTAGAGGGCTACACCGAGCAGTACTTC. This gives the protein CASSVEGYTEQYF.

The CDR3 spells CASSLDRASGNTIYF. Here the CDR3 DNA reads TGTGCCAGCAGCCTGGACAGGGCCTCTGGAAACACCATATATTTT. V gene TRBV9 combines with J gene TRBJ1-3; TRBD1 matches at 8 bases. Germline V gene lookup returns CDR1 SGDLS and CDR2 YYNGEE. With 4 bases clipped from V and 0 bases from J, the junction kept 3 bases outside the gene matches. There are 15 residues in the CDR3. The variable domain in full, completed from reference TRBV9 and TRBJ1-3, reads DSGVTQTPKHLITATGQRVTLRCSPRSGDLSVYWYQQSLDQGLQFLIQYYNGEERAKGNILERFSAQQFPDLHSELNLSSLELGDSALYFCASSLDRASGNTIYFGEGSWLTVV.

In this sample, this clonotype turned up a few times. CDR3 in DNA: TGTGCCAGCAGCCCAATAGTGAACACTGAAGCTTTCTTT. The encoded protein is CASSPIVNTEAFF. The chain uses TRBV11-2 and TRBJ1-1, with D hard to call. CDR1 is SGHAT, CDR2 FQNNGV, per germline. V was pared by 5 bases and J by 0 bases, with 7 bases between. This CDR3 region has 13 residues.

This clonotype was recorded only once. The rearrangement uses TRBV10-3 and TRBJ1-2; D not certain. Trimming removed 2 bases at V and 0 bases at J, with 16 bases between. The CDR3 sequence is 17 residues long. Germline V CDR1 and CDR2: ENHRY, SYGVKD. The CDR3 sequence: CAISEPLDGQTNYGYTF. In nucleotides, the CDR3 is TGTGCCATCAGTGAGCCTCTTGATGGGCAAACTAACTATGGCTACACCTTC.

This clonotype was seen a handful of times. This chain links TRBV6-5 with TRBJ1-4; 8 nucleotides match TRBD1. This CDR3 has 17 residues. J was trimmed by 2 bases and V by 8 bases; bases with no gene match: 13. From germline, CDR1 is MNHEY and CDR2 SVGAGI. CDR3 DNA sequence: TGTGCCAGCGGAACGGACAGGGCTAGTAGGACTAATGAAAAACTGTTTTTT. Translated, it gives CASGTDRASRTNEKLFF.

Only a few counts were recorded for this clonotype. The chain employs TRBV20-1 and TRBJ2-1; 10 bases match TRBD2. The CDR3 has 15 residues. Germline V gene data show CDR1 as DFQATT and CDR2 as SNEGSKA (reference sequence). J was trimmed by 7 bases and V by 6 bases; bases with no gene match: 12. CDR3 amino acids: CSAPRTSGMGNEQFF. CDR3 sequence (DNA): TGCAGTGCCCCTAGGACTAGCGGAATGGGAAATGAGCAGTTCTTC.

This clonotype was counted ten times or more. This sequence joins TRBV7-2 and TRBJ1-5; D uncertain. Germline CDR1 SGHTA, CDR2 FQGNSA. This CDR3 has 13 residues. Trimming left V 2 bases short and J 5 bases short, with 7 bases between. The CDR3 DNA reads TGTGCCAGCAGCTTACAGGACCATCAGCCCCAGCATTTT. Protein sequence: CASSLQDHQPQHF.

This clonotype was counted a few times. The genes are TRBV29-1 and TRBJ1-5; D is perhaps TRBD1 (5 bases). Germline V gene lookup returns CDR1 SQVTM and CDR2 ANQGSEA. The germline V and J ends were trimmed by 6 bases and 3 bases, with 12 bases remaining between them. CDR3 length: 13 amino acids. The CDR3 region is CSVLGGFNQPQHF. CDR3 sequence (DNA): TGCAGCGTGCTGGGGGGATTCAATCAGCCCCAGCATTTT.

This clonotype was detected only once. This sequence joins TRBV5-1 and TRBJ2-7, with TRBD2 matching 8 bases. The germline CDR1 and CDR2 sequences are SGHRS and YFSETQ. The CDR3 runs to 15 residues. J lost 4 bases, V lost 0 bases, and 6 bases had no gene match. The CDR3 here is CASSLATGGTYEQYF. In DNA, the CDR3 is TGCGCCAGCAGCTTGGCCACGGGAGGGACGTACGAGCAGTACTTC.

This clonotype was seen a few times. The chain carries TRBV6-5 and TRBJ1-1; D gene unclear. Germline loops: CDR1 MNHEY, CDR2 SVGAGI. V lost 6 bases and J 4 bases, leaving 15 bases between the germline ends. The CDR3 runs 14 residues. The CDR3 reads CASRRTTPGTEAFF. The CDR3 region has the DNA TGTGCCAGCAGAAGGACTACCCCGGGCACTGAAGCTTTCTTT.